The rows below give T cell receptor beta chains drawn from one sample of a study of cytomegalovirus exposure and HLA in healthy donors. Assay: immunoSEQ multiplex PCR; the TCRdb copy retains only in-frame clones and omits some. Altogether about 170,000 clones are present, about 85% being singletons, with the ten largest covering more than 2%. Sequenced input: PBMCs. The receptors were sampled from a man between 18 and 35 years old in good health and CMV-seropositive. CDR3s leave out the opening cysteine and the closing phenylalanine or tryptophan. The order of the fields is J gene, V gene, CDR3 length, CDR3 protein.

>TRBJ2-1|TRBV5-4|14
ASSLQASGSYNEQF
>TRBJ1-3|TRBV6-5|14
ASSYSRTGGLNTIY
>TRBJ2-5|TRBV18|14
ASSPRVAGGQETQY
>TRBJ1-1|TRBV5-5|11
ASSFGTSMEAF
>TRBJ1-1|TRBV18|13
ASSPAGDSNTEAF
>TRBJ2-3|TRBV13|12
ASSVREFTDTQY
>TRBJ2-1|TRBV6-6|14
ASSYSSSGGYNEQF
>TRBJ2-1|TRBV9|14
ASSVARGNLANEQF
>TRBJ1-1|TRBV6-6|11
ASRGDRVTEAF
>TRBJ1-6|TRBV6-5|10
ACGRGNSPLH
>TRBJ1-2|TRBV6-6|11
ASSYGAGYGYT
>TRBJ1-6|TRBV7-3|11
ASRSFYNSPLH
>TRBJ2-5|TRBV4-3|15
ASSQDVAGGPRETQY
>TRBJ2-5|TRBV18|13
ASSRRLAGEETQY
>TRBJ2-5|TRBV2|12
ASSGRGTQETQY
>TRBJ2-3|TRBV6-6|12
ASSHEAALDTQY
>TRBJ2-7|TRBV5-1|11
ASSSTGNYEQY
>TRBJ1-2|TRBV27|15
ASSLSGGLLGSYGYT
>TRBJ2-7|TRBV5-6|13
ASSFGGRYPYEQY
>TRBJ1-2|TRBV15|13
ATSRDGGQGYGYT
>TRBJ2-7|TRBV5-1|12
ASSLGQGLLEQY
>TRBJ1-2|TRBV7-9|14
ASSSTDRPKIYGYT
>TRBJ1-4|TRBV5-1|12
ASSGDRGDEKLF
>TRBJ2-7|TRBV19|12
ASSGQGAVYEQY
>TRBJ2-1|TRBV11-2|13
ASSLGQGAGYEQF
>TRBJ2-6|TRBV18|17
ASSPRDSTFDSGANVLT